This T cell receptor beta chain was captured by sequencing in a study of post-analysis software for immune sequencing data. Study-level information: Recorded disease courses covered relapsing-remitting, secondary progressive and progressive-relapsing multiple sclerosis. Some patients had no subtype annotation. Study findings and constraints: With TRBV5-6, TRBV5-1 and TRBV20-1 included, about five TRBV segments were more frequent in patients than in controls. Under the F measure, samples that were prepared in one batch clustered strongly together. The study found significantly lower normalized Chao1 diversity in multiple sclerosis patients than in controls.

The germline V gene has CDR1 SGHAT and CDR2 FQDESV (reference sequence). The CDR3 totals 15 residues. This clonotype occurred a few times. Antigen: not known. Incorporated into the TCR beta cDNA libraries were unique molecular identifiers, which served to reduce PCR and sequencing biases. It was from roughly 1 to 10 million T cells that 530,000 or so cDNA molecules came. TCRdb called the PCR reads again in MiXCR, with one record for every CDR3 protein. This table has 750,000 to 950,000 distinct CDR3 sequences, approximately 53% appearing once. The TCR comes from a girl aged 5 to 17 with multiple sclerosis. The source material was blood. V is TRBV11-1 and J is TRBJ2-4, with D possibly TRBD2 on 6 matching bases. The J call may be in error: the DNA end matches TRBJ2-7 better. The CDR3 is CASSLARGPHYEQYF. The CDR3 DNA reads TGTGCCAGCAGCTTAGCGCGGGGACCCCACTACGAGCAGTACTTC.